This T cell receptor (beta chain) was identified in a study of OX40 agonist ivuxolimab in advanced cancers. Sampling of blood occurred at baseline, cycle 4 day 1, and cycle 7 day 1. The germline V gene encodes CDR1 MNHNS and CDR2 SASEGT. The CDR3 sequence is 13 residues long. Clones were read by immunoSEQ multiplex PCR, and TCRdb kept only the in-frame ones, dropping some. This sample carries some 40,000 clones, approximately 90% of them seen once, and the ten largest clones take over 12%. Sample: CD4+ or CD8+ T cells sorted from blood, taken in a trial of the OX40 agonist ivuxolimab. The origin of this receptor is an adult with an advanced solid tumor such as melanoma, head and neck, liver or kidney cancer. The genes are TRBV6-1 and TRBJ2-5; no clear D gene. The end of the DNA aligns better with TRBJ2-7, so the J call may be wrong. The CDR3 region is CASSATATYEQYF. The CDR3, as DNA: TGTGCCAGCAGTGCTACGGCTACATACGAGCAGTACTTC.